The source of this TCR beta chain is a study of T cells after yellow fever vaccination. The germline CDR1 and CDR2 sequences are MNHEY and SVGEGT. The CDR3 covers 14 residues. Between the trimmed V and J ends, which lost 7 bases and 4 bases, there was a span of 17 bases. As for this clonotype: Its antigen is unidentified.

By 5'RACE template switching, TCR cDNA was produced, with a universal primer site and UMIs added in the process. TCRdb called the 5' RACE reads again in MiXCR, with one record for every CDR3 protein. The sample holds 200,000 to 250,000 distinct CDR3 sequences, 3% to 4% seen once. General study results and limits: Most clones from primary vaccination resurfaced after the booster (around 95% CD4, 70% to 90% CD8).

The TCR was taken from a young man who received the YFV17D yellow fever vaccine. This specimen consisted of CD4+ T cells sorted from PBMCs, obtained 10 days after the yellow fever booster vaccination. The gene calls are TRBV6-2 or TRBV6-3 and TRBJ2-7; TRBD1 might be the D (6 bases). The CDR3 spells CASTYGQYSYEQYF. For the CDR3, the DNA is TGTGCCAGCACCTACGGACAGTACAGTTACGAGCAGTACTTC.